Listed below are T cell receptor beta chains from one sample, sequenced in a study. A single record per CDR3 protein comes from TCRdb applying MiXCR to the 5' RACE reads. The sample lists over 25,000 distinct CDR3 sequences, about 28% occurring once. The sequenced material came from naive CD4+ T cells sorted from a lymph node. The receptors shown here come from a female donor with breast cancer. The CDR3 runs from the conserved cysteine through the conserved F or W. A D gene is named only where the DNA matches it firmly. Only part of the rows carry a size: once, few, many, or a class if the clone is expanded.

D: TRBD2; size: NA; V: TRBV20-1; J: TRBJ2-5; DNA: TGCAGTGCTAGAGATCTACTAGCGGACCAAGAGACCCGGTACTTC; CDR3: CSARDLLADQETRYF
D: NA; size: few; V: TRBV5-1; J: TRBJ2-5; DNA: TGCGCCAGCAGCTTGGCCTCGGTTTCGGCAGAGACCCAGTACTTC; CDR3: CASSLASVSAETQYF
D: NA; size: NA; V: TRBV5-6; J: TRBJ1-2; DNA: TGTGCCAGCAGCTTGATGGGGGACACCTTTAACTATGGCTACACCTTC; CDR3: CASSLMGDTFNYGYTF
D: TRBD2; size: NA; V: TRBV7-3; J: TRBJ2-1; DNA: TGTGCCAGCAGCTTAGTAGCGGGGGTCCTTAATGAGCAGTTCTTC; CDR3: CASSLVAGVLNEQFF
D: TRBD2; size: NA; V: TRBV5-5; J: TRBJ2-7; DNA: TGTGCCAGCAGCATGGATCGCGGGAGAACTTACTCCGAGCAGTACTTC; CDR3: CASSMDRGRTYSEQYF
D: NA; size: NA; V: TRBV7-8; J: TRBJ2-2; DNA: TGTGCCAGCAGCTTAGTTGTCCGGACTATGTTTCCCGGGGAGCTGTTTTTT; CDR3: CASSLVVRTMFPGELFF
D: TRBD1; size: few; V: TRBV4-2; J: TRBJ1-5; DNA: TGTGCCAGCAGCCAAGTAGGACAGGGGAGGGTCAATCAGCCCCAGCATTTT; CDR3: CASSQVGQGRVNQPQHF
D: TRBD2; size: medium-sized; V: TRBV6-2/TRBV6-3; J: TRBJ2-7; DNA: TGTGCCAGCAACCGGATACTAGCGTCCTCCTACGAGCAGTACTTC; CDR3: CASNRILASSYEQYF
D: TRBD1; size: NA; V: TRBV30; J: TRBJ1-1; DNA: TGTGCCTGGAGTGTATACGGAACGCTGACAGGGACTGAAGCTTTCTTT; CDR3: CAWSVYGTLTGTEAFF
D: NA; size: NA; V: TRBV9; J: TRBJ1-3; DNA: TGTGCCAGCAGCCCCCGCCACAGGGATGGAAACACCATATATTTT; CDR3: CASSPRHRDGNTIYF
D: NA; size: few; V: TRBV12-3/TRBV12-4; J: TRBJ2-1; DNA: TGTGCCAGCGGACGGAGTGAGCAGTTCTTC; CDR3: CASGRSEQFF
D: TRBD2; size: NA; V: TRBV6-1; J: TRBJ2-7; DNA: TGTGCCAGCAGGGAAAGTGTGCGGGGGGCGATGGCTGAGCAGTACTTC; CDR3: CASRESVRGAMAEQYF
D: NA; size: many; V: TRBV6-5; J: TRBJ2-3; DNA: TGTGCCAGCAGTTACAGGGGGGCAGATACGCAGTATTTT; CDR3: CASSYRGADTQYF
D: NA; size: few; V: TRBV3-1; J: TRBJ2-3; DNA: TGTGCCAGCAGCCAAGCTGAGACGGATACGCAGTATTTT; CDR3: CASSQAETDTQYF
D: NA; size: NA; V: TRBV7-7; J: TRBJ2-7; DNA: TGTGCCAGCAGCTATCTACCTAGCTACGAGCAGTACTTC; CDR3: CASSYLPSYEQYF
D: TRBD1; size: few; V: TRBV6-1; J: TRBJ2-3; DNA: TGTGCCAGCAGTGAATACAGGGGGGCTCGCACAGATACGCAGTATTTT; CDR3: CASSEYRGARTDTQYF
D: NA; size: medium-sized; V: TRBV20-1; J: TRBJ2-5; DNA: TGCAGTGCTAGAGGTGCGGGTCGGAGGCTGGAAGAGACCCAGTACTTC; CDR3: CSARGAGRRLEETQYF
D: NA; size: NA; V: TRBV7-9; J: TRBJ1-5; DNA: TGTGCCAGCGTCGGGGGGGATTCCCGGCAGCCCCAGCATTTT; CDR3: CASVGGDSRQPQHF
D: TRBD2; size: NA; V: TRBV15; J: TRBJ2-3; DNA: TGTGCCACCTCTCTAGGACTAGCGGTCACAGATACGCAGTATTTT; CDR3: CATSLGLAVTDTQYF
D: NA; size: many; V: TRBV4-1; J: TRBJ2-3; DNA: TGCGCCAGCAGCGCCGCGCGGGGGCTAAGCACAGATACGCAGTATTTT; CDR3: CASSAARGLSTDTQYF
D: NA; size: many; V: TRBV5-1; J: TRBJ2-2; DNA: TGCGCCAGCAGCTTGAGGGGTTCGAACACCGGGGAGCTGTTTTTT; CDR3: CASSLRGSNTGELFF
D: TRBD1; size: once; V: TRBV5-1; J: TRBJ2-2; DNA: TGCGCCAGCAAAAAAACCGGGACAGGGGACACCGGGGAGCTGTTTTTT; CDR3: CASKKTGTGDTGELFF
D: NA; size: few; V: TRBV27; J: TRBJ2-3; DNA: TGTGCCAGCAGTTTCCTTAGCACAGATACGCAGTATTTT; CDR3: CASSFLSTDTQYF
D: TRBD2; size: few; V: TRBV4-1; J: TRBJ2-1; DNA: TGCGCCAGCAGCCGCCTACCGGGACTACAGATCTTC; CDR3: CASSRLPGLQIF
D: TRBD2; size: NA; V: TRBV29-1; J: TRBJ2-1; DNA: TGCAGCGTAGGAAGGACTAGCGGGGGGGGTGAGCAGTTCTTC; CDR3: CSVGRTSGGGEQFF
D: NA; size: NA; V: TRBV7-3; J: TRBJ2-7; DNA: TGTGCCAGCAGCTTAATACAGGGAGGCGAGCAGTACTTC; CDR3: CASSLIQGGEQYF
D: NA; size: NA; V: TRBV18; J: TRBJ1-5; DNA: TGTGCCAGCTCACCGGGCATGGATGTTCAGCCCCAGCATTTT; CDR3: CASSPGMDVQPQHF
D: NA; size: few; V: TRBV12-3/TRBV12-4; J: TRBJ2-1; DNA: TGTGCCAGCAGTGACCAATTGGGGCTAGCGACCTACAATGAGCAGTTCTTC; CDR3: CASSDQLGLATYNEQFF
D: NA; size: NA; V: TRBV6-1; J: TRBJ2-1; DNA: TGTGCCACCTCGGGACTCGGCGCCCCCAATGAGCAGGGCTTC; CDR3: CATSGLGAPNEQGF
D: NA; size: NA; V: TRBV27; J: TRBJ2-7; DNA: TGTGCCAGCAGTTTGACTGGCGGGACCGCCTACGAGCAGTACTTC; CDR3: CASSLTGGTAYEQYF
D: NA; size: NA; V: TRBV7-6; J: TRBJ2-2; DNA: TGTGCCAGCAGCCCACAGACCCGTCCCGGGACGGCGAACACCGGGGAGCTGTTTTTT; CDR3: CASSPQTRPGTANTGELFF
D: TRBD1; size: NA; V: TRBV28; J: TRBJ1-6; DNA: TGTGCCAGCAGTCTTGGACAGGGGAGCTCCTATAATTCACCCCTCCACTTT; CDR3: CASSLGQGSSYNSPLHF
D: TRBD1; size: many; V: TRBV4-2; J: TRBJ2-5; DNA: TGTGCCAGCAGCCAAGCTCGGGGACAGCAAGAGACCCAGTACTTC; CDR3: CASSQARGQQETQYF
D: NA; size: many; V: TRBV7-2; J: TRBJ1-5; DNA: TGTGCCAGCAGCTTAGGACATAGAAATCAGCCCCAGCATTTT; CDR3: CASSLGHRNQPQHF
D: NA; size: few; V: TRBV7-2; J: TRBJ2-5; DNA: TGTGCCAGCAGCTTAGAGTCCTTCGGGGGAAGAGAGACCCAGTACTTC; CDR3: CASSLESFGGRETQYF
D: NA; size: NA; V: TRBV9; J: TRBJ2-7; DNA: TGTGCCAGCAGCGTAGAGGGGGGGCGCAAGGAGCAGTACTTC; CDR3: CASSVEGGRKEQYF
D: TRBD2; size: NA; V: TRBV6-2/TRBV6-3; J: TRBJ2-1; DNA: TGTGCCAGCAGACAGGGACTAGCGGGAAAGTATGAGCAGTTCTTC; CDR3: CASRQGLAGKYEQFF
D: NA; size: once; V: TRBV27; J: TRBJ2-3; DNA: TGTGCCCCTAGGGGGGACAGACCGGCCGATACGCAGTATTTT; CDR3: CAPRGDRPADTQYF
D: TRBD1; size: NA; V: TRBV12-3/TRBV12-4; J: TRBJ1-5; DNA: TGTGCCAGCAGCGGGACAGTGGGTAGCAATCAGCCCCGGCATTTT; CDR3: CASSGTVGSNQPRHF
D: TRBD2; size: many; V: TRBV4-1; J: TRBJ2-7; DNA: TGCGCCAGCAGCCCAGTAGCGGGAGCCGGCGAGCAGTACTTC; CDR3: CASSPVAGAGEQYF
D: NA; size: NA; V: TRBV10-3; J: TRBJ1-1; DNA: TGTGCCATCAGTGGCAGGGACACTGAAGCTTTCTTT; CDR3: CAISGRDTEAFF
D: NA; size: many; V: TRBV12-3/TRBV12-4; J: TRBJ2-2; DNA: TGTGCCATCCAAATGACTGCGAACACCGGGGAGCTGTTTTTT; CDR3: CAIQMTANTGELFF
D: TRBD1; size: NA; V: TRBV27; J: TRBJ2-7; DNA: TGTGCCAGCAGGCCGGGACAGGGGCTTTACGAGCAGTACTTC; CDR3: CASRPGQGLYEQYF
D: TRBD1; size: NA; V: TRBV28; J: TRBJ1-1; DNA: TGTGCCAGCAGTTTCGTGAACAGGGGTGGAGCTTTCTTT; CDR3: CASSFVNRGGAFF
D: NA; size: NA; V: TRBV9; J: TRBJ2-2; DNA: TGTGCCAGCAGCGTAGGTGACAACACCGGGGAGCTGTTTTTT; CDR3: CASSVGDNTGELFF
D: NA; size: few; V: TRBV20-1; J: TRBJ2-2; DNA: TGCAGTGCTAGACTTAATAGTGAGACCGGGGAGCTGTTTTTT; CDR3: CSARLNSETGELFF
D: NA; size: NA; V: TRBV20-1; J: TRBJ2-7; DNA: TGCAGTGCTTACAGCGGGTACGAGCAGTACTTC; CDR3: CSAYSGYEQYF
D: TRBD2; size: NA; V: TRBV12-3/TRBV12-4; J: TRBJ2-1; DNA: TGTGCCAGCAGCCTTGGAAGCGGGAACTCCTACAATGAGCAGTTCTTC; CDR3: CASSLGSGNSYNEQFF
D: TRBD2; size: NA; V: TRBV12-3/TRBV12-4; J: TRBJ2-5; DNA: TGTACCAGCATAAGGGGGGCTAGCGGGAGCGAGACCCAGTACTTC; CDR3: CTSIRGASGSETQYF
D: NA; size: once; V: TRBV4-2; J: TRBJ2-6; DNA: TGTGCCAGCAGCCAAGGGTTCACTGGGGCCAACGTCCTGACTTTC; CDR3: CASSQGFTGANVLTF
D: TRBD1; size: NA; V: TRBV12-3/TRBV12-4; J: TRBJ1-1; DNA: TGTGCCACCAAGGAGGACAGGGCGACGGCTGAAGCTTTCTTT; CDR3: CATKEDRATAEAFF
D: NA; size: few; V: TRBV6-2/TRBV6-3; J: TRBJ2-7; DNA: TGTGCTTCGAGGGGCGGGTGGGACTACGAGCAGTACTTC; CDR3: CASRGGWDYEQYF
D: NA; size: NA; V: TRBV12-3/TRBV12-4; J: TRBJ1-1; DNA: TGTGCCAGCAGTCACCGTCGGACTGAAGCTTTCTTT; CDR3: CASSHRRTEAFF
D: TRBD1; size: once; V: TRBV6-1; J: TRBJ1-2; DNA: TGTGCCACCACCGGGACAGGGGTAGGCTACACCTTC; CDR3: CATTGTGVGYTF
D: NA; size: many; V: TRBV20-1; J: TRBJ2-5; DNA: TGCAGTGCTCCTCACACCGAGTGGAAGACCCAGTACTTC; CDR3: CSAPHTEWKTQYF
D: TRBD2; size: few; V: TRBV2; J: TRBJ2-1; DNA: TGTGCCAGCAGGTTGGGACTAGCGGGGAGAGAGCAGTTCTTC; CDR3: CASRLGLAGREQFF